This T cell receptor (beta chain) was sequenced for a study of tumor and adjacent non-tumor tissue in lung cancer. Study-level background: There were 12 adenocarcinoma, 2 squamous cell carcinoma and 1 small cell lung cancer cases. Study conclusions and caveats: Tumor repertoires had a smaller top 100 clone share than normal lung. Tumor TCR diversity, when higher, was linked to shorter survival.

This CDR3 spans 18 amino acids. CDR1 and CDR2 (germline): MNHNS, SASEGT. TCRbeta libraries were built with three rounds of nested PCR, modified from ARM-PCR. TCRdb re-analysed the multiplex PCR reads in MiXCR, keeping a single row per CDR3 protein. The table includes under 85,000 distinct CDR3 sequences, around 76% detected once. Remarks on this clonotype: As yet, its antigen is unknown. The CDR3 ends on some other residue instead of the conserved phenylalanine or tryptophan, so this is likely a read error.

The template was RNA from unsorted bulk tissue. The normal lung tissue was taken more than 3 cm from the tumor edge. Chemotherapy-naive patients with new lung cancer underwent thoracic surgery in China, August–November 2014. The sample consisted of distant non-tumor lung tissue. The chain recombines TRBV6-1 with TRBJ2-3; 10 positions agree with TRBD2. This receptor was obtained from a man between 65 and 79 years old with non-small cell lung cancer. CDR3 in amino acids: CASSELGLADSSTDTQYI. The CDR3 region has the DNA TGTGCCAGCAGTGAATTAGGACTAGCGGATTCTAGCACAGATACACAGTATATT.